A selection of T cell receptor beta chains follows, all from one sample in a study of T cells after yellow fever vaccination. One entry per CDR3 protein, called by TCRdb with MiXCR from the 5' RACE reads. In the table there are a few hundred thousand distinct CDR3 sequences, about 7% of which are singletons. The starting material was CD4+ T cells sorted from PBMCs, obtained 15 days after the yellow fever booster vaccination. The receptor source for this set is a young man who received the YFV17D yellow fever vaccine. The CDR3 runs from the conserved cysteine through the conserved F or W. Each record gives: clone size, V gene, J gene, D gene, CDR3 DNA, CDR3 protein. A D gene is named only where the DNA matches it firmly. Clone size is given for some rows only: seen once, a few or many times, or a class if the clone is expanded.

NA	TRBV5-6	TRBJ2-2	NA	TGTGCCAGCAGTAGGAGGACCGGGGAGCTGTTTTTT	CASSRRTGELFF
NA	TRBV7-9	TRBJ2-5	NA	TGTGCCAGCAGCTCCATGGTAAAGGAGACCCAGTACTTC	CASSSMVKETQYF
many	TRBV20-1	TRBJ2-7	TRBD2	TGCAGTGCGCCCGGGACTAGCGTTGGAGAGCAGTACTTC	CSAPGTSVGEQYF
NA	TRBV19	TRBJ2-1	NA	TGTGCCAGTAGTATAGATCAGAGCGCCGCCTACAATGAGCAGTTCTTC	CASSIDQSAAYNEQFF
few	TRBV5-5	TRBJ2-1	NA	TGTGCCAGCAGCTTAGCCTCTCGGAATGAGCAGTTCTTC	CASSLASRNEQFF
few	TRBV7-9	TRBJ1-2	NA	TGTGCCAGCGGTCAACTTGGGGCAGGGGTGAACACCTTC	CASGQLGAGVNTF
NA	TRBV7-6	TRBJ2-5	TRBD1	TGTGCCAGCAGCTCCAAGGGGGCCCAAGAGACCCAGTACTTC	CASSSKGAQETQYF
NA	TRBV5-4	TRBJ2-1	TRBD1	TGTGCCAGCAGCTTGGGGATGGACAGGGGCTCCAATGAGCAGTTCTTC	CASSLGMDRGSNEQFF
few	TRBV7-2	TRBJ2-7	TRBD2	TGTGCCAGCAGGGAAGCGGGAGCCCCCTACGAGCAGTACTTC	CASREAGAPYEQYF
many	TRBV20-1	TRBJ2-6	NA	TGCAGTGCTAGAGAGGGAACCGGGGCCAACGTCCTGACTTTC	CSAREGTGANVLTF
many	TRBV7-2	TRBJ2-5	NA	TGTGCCAGCAGTTCTCCTCCGGGTGGGGAGACCCAGTACTTC	CASSSPPGGETQYF
many	TRBV5-1	TRBJ2-3	NA	TGCGCCAGCAGAGGGGTAGGCCGGAGCACAGATACGCAGTATTTT	CASRGVGRSTDTQYF
many	TRBV28	TRBJ2-7	NA	TGTGCCAGCAGTTTAGTCACGAAACAGGGTGGCGAGCAGTACTTC	CASSLVTKQGGEQYF
many	TRBV2	TRBJ2-7	NA	TGTGCCAGCATTGAGGACACTTCCTACGAGCAGTACTTC	CASIEDTSYEQYF
many	TRBV7-8	TRBJ2-1	NA	TGTGCCAGCAGCTTAAGTCGGACCAACTACAATGAGCAGTTCTTC	CASSLSRTNYNEQFF
few	TRBV7-9	TRBJ1-2	TRBD1	TGTGCCAGCAGCGCGGGGGTAGGATCGGACAGGGTCGAAGGCTACACCTTC	CASSAGVGSDRVEGYTF
NA	TRBV7-9	TRBJ2-7	NA	TGTGCCAGCAGCTTAGATACAGGGTCCTCCTACGAGCAGTACTTC	CASSLDTGSSYEQYF
few	TRBV7-2	TRBJ2-3	TRBD2	TGTGCCAGCAGCTCCAGACTAGCGGGAGGGGTGGCAGATACGCAGTATTTT	CASSSRLAGGVADTQYF
NA	TRBV3-1	TRBJ1-5	NA	TGTGCCAGCAGCCAAAGCGATCAGCCCCAGCATTTT	CASSQSDQPQHF
few	TRBV7-6	TRBJ2-3	NA	TGTGCCAGCAGCTTACAGGGATCGGGCACAGATACGCAGTATTTT	CASSLQGSGTDTQYF
many	TRBV5-1	TRBJ2-1	TRBD1	TGCGCCAGCAGCCCCGGGGGACAGGGTAACAATGAGCAGTTCTTC	CASSPGGQGNNEQFF
NA	TRBV10-3	TRBJ2-5	NA	TGTGCCATCAGCTACCAAGAGACCCAGTACTTC	CAISYQETQYF
NA	TRBV7-9	TRBJ1-2	NA	TGTGCCAGCAGGGAAGGGGGGACCCCGGGCTACACCTTC	CASREGGTPGYTF
NA	TRBV28	TRBJ2-7	NA	TGTGCCAGCCTCCCGTCCGGGGCCCTGGGGGGCTACGAGCAGTACTTC	CASLPSGALGGYEQYF
many	TRBV28	TRBJ2-2	TRBD1	TGTGCCAGCCGATCGACAGGGTCCCGCACCGGGGAGCTGTTTTTT	CASRSTGSRTGELFF
few	TRBV18	TRBJ1-1	NA	TGTGCCAGCTCACCATGGCAGCTCATGAACACTGAAGCTTTCTTT	CASSPWQLMNTEAFF
NA	TRBV12-3/TRBV12-4	TRBJ2-7	TRBD1	TGTGCCAGCAAATCGACAGGGATCCCCTACGAGCAGTACTTC	CASKSTGIPYEQYF
many	TRBV7-3	TRBJ2-1	NA	TGTGCCAGCAGCTTACAACGGGGGTCCTACAATGAGCAGTTCTTC	CASSLQRGSYNEQFF
many	TRBV29-1	TRBJ2-3	NA	TGCAGCGTTGAAGCTAGCAAAATCACAGATACGCAGTATTTT	CSVEASKITDTQYF
many	TRBV7-7	TRBJ2-5	NA	TGTGCCAGCAGCTTAGGACAGCAAGAGACCCAGTACTTC	CASSLGQQETQYF
many	TRBV18	TRBJ2-5	NA	TGTGCCAGCAGTCCATATGGCGGAGAGACCCAGTACTTC	CASSPYGGETQYF
many	TRBV25-1	TRBJ1-5	NA	TGTGCCAGCAGTGAAATCGGGACGGTAGGCAATCAGCCCCAGCATTTT	CASSEIGTVGNQPQHF
NA	TRBV20-1	TRBJ1-1	TRBD1	TGCAGTGCTAGGAAGACAGGGTCTGAAGCTTTCTTT	CSARKTGSEAFF
NA	TRBV3-1	TRBJ2-5	NA	TGTGCCAGCAGCCGAAGCGATAGTAAAGAGACCCAGTACTTC	CASSRSDSKETQYF
few	TRBV7-8	TRBJ2-3	NA	TGTGCCAGCAGCTTCGTGGTAACCACAGATACGCAGTATTTT	CASSFVVTTDTQYF
few	TRBV5-5	TRBJ2-7	NA	TGTGCCAGCATCCCGCCGGGCCAGGGGGGAAACTACGAGCAGTACTTC	CASIPPGQGGNYEQYF
many	TRBV12-3/TRBV12-4	TRBJ2-5	NA	TGTGCCAGCAGCCGAAGACTAGGGGGTACCCAGTACTTC	CASSRRLGGTQYF
few	TRBV10-3	TRBJ2-1	TRBD2	TGTGCCATCAGTGATCTAGCGGGGGACAATGAGCAGTTCTTC	CAISDLAGDNEQFF
many	TRBV10-1	TRBJ2-2	NA	TGCGCCAGCAGCGGGACCCGGGCGGTCACCGGGGAGCTGTTTTTT	CASSGTRAVTGELFF
many	TRBV12-3/TRBV12-4	TRBJ2-2	NA	TGTGCCAGCAGTTTGACAACACAGAACACCGGGGAGCTGTTTTTT	CASSLTTQNTGELFF
few	TRBV28	TRBJ2-3	NA	TGTGCCAGCGTCTCCCAGGGGGGGAGTTATCCAGATACGCAGTATTTT	CASVSQGGSYPDTQYF
few	TRBV2	TRBJ2-3	NA	TGTGCCAGCAGTGAAAGCTGGGGCACAGATACGCAGTATTTT	CASSESWGTDTQYF
few	TRBV18	TRBJ2-5	NA	TGTGCCAGCTCACAAACCGATGTAGGGACCCAGTACTTC	CASSQTDVGTQYF
few	TRBV29-1	TRBJ2-7	TRBD2	TGCAGCGCCTCTGGAGGCGGGGGAGAGCAGTACTTC	CSASGGGGEQYF
NA	TRBV5-4	TRBJ2-1	NA	TGTGCCAGCAGCCGCGCCGGACAGCTAAATGAGCAGTTCTTC	CASSRAGQLNEQFF
NA	TRBV10-3	TRBJ2-7	NA	TGTGCCATCGGGGGCCGTGGAGGGAACTACGAGCAGTACTTC	CAIGGRGGNYEQYF
few	TRBV6-1	TRBJ2-3	NA	TGTGCCAGCAGTGGGCCCAGCTATACGCAGTATTTT	CASSGPSYTQYF
many	TRBV7-9	TRBJ2-7	TRBD2	TGTGCCAGCAGCTTGGGACTAGCGGGAGTTTACGAGCAGTACTTC	CASSLGLAGVYEQYF
NA	TRBV10-3	TRBJ2-1	TRBD1	TGTGCCATCAGGGGACAGGGGGACGATGAGCAGTTCTTC	CAIRGQGDDEQFF
once	TRBV20-1	TRBJ2-7	TRBD2	TGCTGTGCTAGAAAGCCTAGCGGGACAACCTACTACGAGCAGTACTTC	CCARKPSGTTYYEQYF
NA	TRBV11-3	TRBJ2-1	NA	TGTGCCAGCAGCTTAAGGGACAATGAGCAGTTCTTC	CASSLRDNEQFF
NA	TRBV7-2	TRBJ2-6	NA	TGTGCCAGCAGCCCGGTGAGCTCTGGGGCCAACGTCCTGACTTTC	CASSPVSSGANVLTF
many	TRBV9	TRBJ2-7	NA	TGTGCCAGCAGCGTCTCGCCAGGACCCTACGAGCAGTACTTC	CASSVSPGPYEQYF
NA	TRBV19	TRBJ1-5	NA	TGTGCCAGTAGTATGGAAGGGTTGGACAATCAGCCCCAGCATTTT	CASSMEGLDNQPQHF
NA	TRBV20-1	TRBJ1-1	NA	TGCAGTGCGGGAGGACAGTTCATGAACACTGAAGCTTTCTTT	CSAGGQFMNTEAFF
few	TRBV7-2	TRBJ2-3	TRBD2	TGTGCCAGCAGCGGGCCGGGACTACCCGGGATTTTT	CASSGPGLPGIF
many	TRBV10-3	TRBJ2-6	NA	TGTGCCATCAGGGCCCAGGACACTGGGGCCAACGTCCTGACTTTC	CAIRAQDTGANVLTF